This T cell receptor beta chain was identified in a study of monozygotic twins with inflammatory bowel disease (dated by TCRdb to between 2018 and 2020). About the investigation overall: In total, 28 monozygotic twin pairs made up the full study: 19 Danish pairs, all IBD-discordant, plus nine German pairs, of which four were IBD-concordant and five were IBD-discordant. Each individual had, on average, about 151 000 unique TCRalpha sequences and 181 000 unique TCRbeta sequences available for analysis. The search for disease-associated traits relied mainly on comparing, within discordant pairs, IBD patients with their genetically identical healthy co-twins.

From each donor, an approximately 2.3 ml peripheral blood sample was collected into PAXgene tubes and kept at -80 degrees C. Total RNA was isolated from whole blood with the PAXgene blood miRNA kit on an automated QIAcube, without T cell sorting. Deep TCRalpha and TCRbeta repertoire profiling with unique molecular barcoding was performed on peripheral blood of monozygotic twin pairs concordant or discordant for inflammatory bowel disease. Smoking habits were recorded for all twin pairs, and each individual was classified as a current, former or never smoker. From cysteine to phenylalanine, the CDR3 is 15 amino acids long. No DNA appears here. The germline V gene encodes CDR1 MNHEY and CDR2 SVGAGI. Note on this clonotype: Which antigen it targets is not known.

Libraries were made using 5' RACE. For each TCR library, roughly 3,600 ng of total RNA was used. For each sample, cDNA synthesis was carried out in eight separate reactions using SMARTScribe reverse transcriptase. Unique molecular identifiers containing a 6-nucleotide sample barcode were introduced through template switching during cDNA synthesis. TCRalpha and TCRbeta cDNA was amplified by two nested PCRs of 16 and 9 cycles, with bead purification after each PCR. Before amplification, cDNA was treated with uracil DNA-glycosylase and purified using the QIAquick PCR purification kit. The second PCR added Illumina TruSeq-compatible adapters along with sample-specific barcodes. Library quality and concentration were checked on TapeStation and Qubit, and libraries were pooled at about 5 ng each. Sequencing of the pooled libraries was done on an Illumina HiSeq2500 single-index Rapid Run using custom sequencing primers and 2 x 100 bp reads. Processing in the source paper ran as follows. MiGEC version 1.2.6 was used for UMI-based consensus assembly to correct PCR and sequencing errors. MiXCR version 2.1.1 was used to carry out V(D)J alignment, clonotype assembly and CDR3 extraction. To normalise gene usage, clonotype sharing and MAIT/NKT TCR abundance, the analysis used the top 1000, 10 000 and 20 000 clonotypes per sample. Diversity was computed as the inverse Simpson index with the vegan R package after downsampling to 27 000 UMIs. Paired Mann-Whitney U tests on discordant twin pairs were used, with Benjamini-Hochberg multiple-testing correction. After reprocessing by TCRdb, each CDR3 protein sequence is one entry, and no DNA is given. For this entry, the V and J calls and clone size follow TCRdb and not the study's own pipeline. The table for this sample lists approximately 150,000 distinct CDR3 sequences. Of the sample, about 8% is held by the ten largest clones.

Beyond this particular receptor, the publication reports: TCRbeta repertoire diversity, by inverse Simpson index, was decreased in IBD patients compared with their healthy co-twins. Because patients were on differing immunosuppressive treatments, the repertoires may have picked up extra background noise and inter-individual variability. The results gave no support for a single strong signal or clonotype linked to IBD. Different T cell subtypes could not be distinguished in the analysis. Concordant and discordant twins showed no difference in repertoire similarity, possibly because of limited statistical power. Compared with healthy twins, IBD patients shared fewer clonotypes with other individuals, and the difference was most pronounced in patients with signs of disease activity.

The sequence is built from TRBV6-5 and TRBJ1-3; TCRdb outputs TRBD1, but without DNA this stays unchecked. The sequence was collected from a human donor with ulcerative colitis or Crohn's disease, or a healthy co-twin of an affected twin (not recorded which). Source material: blood. CDR3 protein: CASSYPGQDGNTIYF.